This TCR beta chain was profiled in a study of blood T cell repertoires in COVID-19 (TCRdb year 2020). For context, the study as a whole: Samples from collaborators originated in the United States, Italy and Spain and spanned both the acute and convalescent phases of COVID-19. The material from the prospective study consisted of cDNA or gDNA derived from T cells, B-cell-depleted T cells, or PBMCs. Deeply sampled blood TCRbeta repertoires from subjects exposed to, actively infected with, or recovered from COVID-19 were included in the dataset. The repertoires were made available in a free public database intended to serve as a resource for research on the immune response to SARS-CoV-2. Samples came from the ongoing ImmuneRACE study (first 160 participants) plus 1,254 subjects from 6 global collaborators. Sample metadata almost always included a de-identified subject ID, COVID-19 status, age in years and sex. Where available, HLA class I and class II types were taken from metadata supplied by the sample provider and were not determined by assay-based typing.

The immunoSEQ Assay, a bias-controlled multiplex PCR, was used to amplify TCRbeta CDR3 regions from genomic DNA. As for the original processing: Within the assay, amplification of reference gene primers was used to estimate how many nucleated cells each sample contained. To quantify the absolute abundance of each unique TCRbeta CDR3 rearrangement, sequence reads were collapsed and filtered. For each sample, productive Simpson clonality was calculated by taking the square root of Simpson's diversity index across productive rearrangements. TCRdb took over this immuneACCESS table, retaining in-frame rearrangements with V and J assigned. Such tables are incomplete; in checked studies, under half of the missing clones stem from an unresolved V gene, and the remainder is unexplained. V, J and clone size were drawn from that table, and D and trimming were deduced from the DNA. Here the sample has around 100,000 clones; 80% to 90% occur a single time. The biggest ten clones account for roughly 15% of the sample.

The CDR3, from cysteine to phenylalanine, totals 16 residues. Only the CDR3 DNA is retained, 48 bases long and in frame from the first base. CDR1 MNHEY and CDR2 SMNVEV were looked up in the germline V gene (reference sequence). V is cut back by 2 bases and J by 1 base, with 7 bases in the junction unmatched. Broad study findings and their caveats: Clinical and demographic metadata were provided uncurated, with the amount varying by source and participant.

Whole blood was collected in K2EDTA tubes by collaborating institutions according to the institutions' own protocols. For TCRbeta analysis, collaborators shipped samples as frozen whole blood, isolated PBMCs, or DNA extracted from either of those sample types. In the case of this clone: Its antigen has not been determined. No much larger clonotype is one base removed from it; base qualities were not supplied.

The sample taken for sequencing was peripheral blood. The receptor's source is a human donor in a cohort sampled during active COVID-19. This sequence uses TRBV27 and TRBJ2-7, with 8 central nucleotides matching TRBD1. The CDR3 amino acid sequence is: CASSLKGTGFSYEQYF. The nucleotides read TGTGCCAGCAGTTTAAAAGGGACAGGATTTTCCTACGAGCAGTACTTC.